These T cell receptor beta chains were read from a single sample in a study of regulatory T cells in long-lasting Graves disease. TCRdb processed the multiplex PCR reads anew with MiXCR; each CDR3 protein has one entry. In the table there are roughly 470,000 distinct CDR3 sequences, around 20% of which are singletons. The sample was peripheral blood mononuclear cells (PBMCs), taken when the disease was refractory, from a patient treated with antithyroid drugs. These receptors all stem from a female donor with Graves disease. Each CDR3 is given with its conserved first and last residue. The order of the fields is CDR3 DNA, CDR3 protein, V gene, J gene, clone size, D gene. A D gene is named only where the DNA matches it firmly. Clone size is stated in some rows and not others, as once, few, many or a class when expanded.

CDR3 DNA: TGTGCCAGTAGCATACACCCAGACAGGAACACTGAAGCTTTCTTT
CDR3 protein: CASSIHPDRNTEAFF
V gene: TRBV19
J gene: TRBJ1-1
clone size: few
D gene: .

CDR3 DNA: TGTGCCAGCAGCGTAGGGACATCAGCCTCAGATACGCAGTATTTT
CDR3 protein: CASSVGTSASDTQYF
V gene: TRBV9
J gene: TRBJ2-3
clone size: .
D gene: .

CDR3 DNA: TGCAGTGCTAGAGATTCGACAACAACTAATGAAAAACTGTTTTTT
CDR3 protein: CSARDSTTTNEKLFF
V gene: TRBV20-1
J gene: TRBJ1-4
clone size: few
D gene: .

CDR3 DNA: TGTGCCATCAAGTCCGTCGGTAACACCGGGGAGCTGTTTTTT
CDR3 protein: CAIKSVGNTGELFF
V gene: TRBV10-3
J gene: TRBJ2-2
clone size: .
D gene: .

CDR3 DNA: TGTGCCATCAGTGATCTAGCGGGAGCATACGAGCAGTACTTC
CDR3 protein: CAISDLAGAYEQYF
V gene: TRBV10-3
J gene: TRBJ2-7
clone size: .
D gene: TRBD2

CDR3 DNA: TGCGCCAGCAGCTTGGGAGGAGCGGGAGGCGAGCAGTACTTC
CDR3 protein: CASSLGGAGGEQYF
V gene: TRBV5-1
J gene: TRBJ2-7
clone size: many
D gene: TRBD2

CDR3 DNA: TGCAGTGCCCGACCCCGGGGGGGGGGAACTGGGGCCAACGTCCTGACTTTC
CDR3 protein: CSARPRGGGTGANVLTF
V gene: TRBV20-1
J gene: TRBJ2-6
clone size: .
D gene: TRBD2

CDR3 DNA: TGTGCCAGCAGCTCCTTCATCCGGAACACTGAAGCTTTCTTT
CDR3 protein: CASSSFIRNTEAFF
V gene: TRBV3-1
J gene: TRBJ1-1
clone size: .
D gene: .

CDR3 DNA: TGTGCCAGCAGACTACAATCTCGACAGTCCTATAATTCACCCCTCCACTTT
CDR3 protein: CASRLQSRQSYNSPLHF
V gene: TRBV6-1
J gene: TRBJ1-6
clone size: .
D gene: .

CDR3 DNA: TGTGCCAGCAGCTCACTACTAGCGGGAGATGGTGAGCAGTTCTTC
CDR3 protein: CASSSLLAGDGEQFF
V gene: TRBV7-9
J gene: TRBJ2-1
clone size: .
D gene: TRBD2

CDR3 DNA: TGTGCCAGTAGTACCGGGGACCGATCTAACTATGGCTACACCTTC
CDR3 protein: CASSTGDRSNYGYTF
V gene: TRBV19
J gene: TRBJ1-2
clone size: many
D gene: .

CDR3 DNA: TGTGCCAGCAGTGGAGCGACAGGGGCTGGCTACACCTTC
CDR3 protein: CASSGATGAGYTF
V gene: TRBV25-1
J gene: TRBJ1-2
clone size: few
D gene: TRBD1

CDR3 DNA: TGTGCCAGCACCCTGACTAGCGGGGGTACCGAGCAGTACTTC
CDR3 protein: CASTLTSGGTEQYF
V gene: TRBV5-5
J gene: TRBJ2-7
clone size: .
D gene: TRBD2

CDR3 DNA: TGCAGTGCCAAACGGGGGGCCGGGGGGACCCAGTACTTC
CDR3 protein: CSAKRGAGGTQYF
V gene: TRBV20-1
J gene: TRBJ2-5
clone size: .
D gene: .

CDR3 DNA: TGTGCCAGCCCGCTCCCCCCCCGTAGGTCTGGAAACACCATATATTTT
CDR3 protein: CASPLPPRRSGNTIYF
V gene: TRBV7-8
J gene: TRBJ1-3
clone size: .
D gene: .

CDR3 DNA: TGCAGTGCCCGAGGGGACAGGTCCTATGGCTACACCTTC
CDR3 protein: CSARGDRSYGYTF
V gene: TRBV20-1
J gene: TRBJ1-2
clone size: many
D gene: TRBD1

CDR3 DNA: TGCAGTGCTAGAGATCCTGACAGTGGCTACACCTTC
CDR3 protein: CSARDPDSGYTF
V gene: TRBV20-1
J gene: TRBJ1-2
clone size: .
D gene: .

CDR3 DNA: TGTGCCAGCAGCCAGGGGACTAGCGGGAGGGCAGATACGCGGTATTTT
CDR3 protein: CASSQGTSGRADTRYF
V gene: TRBV4-2
J gene: TRBJ2-3
clone size: .
D gene: TRBD2

CDR3 DNA: TGTGCCAGCTTACCCGGACGGGGGAACACTGAAGCTTTCTTT
CDR3 protein: CASLPGRGNTEAFF
V gene: TRBV18
J gene: TRBJ1-1
clone size: many
D gene: .

CDR3 DNA: TGCAGTGCGACCACCCCTAGGGGACTGAACACTGAAGCTTTCTTT
CDR3 protein: CSATTPRGLNTEAFF
V gene: TRBV20-1
J gene: TRBJ1-1
clone size: once
D gene: .

CDR3 DNA: TGTGCCAGCAGTTTTCGGGGCTGGCGGGCGAGGGTCGCCGGGGAGCTGTTTTTT
CDR3 protein: CASSFRGWRARVAGELFF
V gene: TRBV28
J gene: TRBJ2-2
clone size: few
D gene: .

CDR3 DNA: TGTGCCAGCAGCCTACATCTGGGCTCTGGGGCCAACGTCCTGACTTTC
CDR3 protein: CASSLHLGSGANVLTF
V gene: TRBV7-9
J gene: TRBJ2-6
clone size: few
D gene: .

CDR3 DNA: TGTGCCAGCAGTTCCCGGGGGGGCACGAATGAGCAGTTCTTC
CDR3 protein: CASSSRGGTNEQFF
V gene: TRBV27
J gene: TRBJ2-1
clone size: once
D gene: TRBD2

CDR3 DNA: TGTGCCAGTAGTGCCCCTCTAGTCAGCGAGCAGTACTTC
CDR3 protein: CASSAPLVSEQYF
V gene: TRBV19
J gene: TRBJ2-7
clone size: few
D gene: .

CDR3 DNA: TGCGCCAGCAGCTACCCAGGACAGGACCCTGAAGCTTTCTTT
CDR3 protein: CASSYPGQDPEAFF
V gene: TRBV4-1
J gene: TRBJ1-1
clone size: .
D gene: TRBD1

CDR3 DNA: TGTGCCACCAAAGGACTAATGAACACTGAAGCTTTCTTT
CDR3 protein: CATKGLMNTEAFF
V gene: TRBV6-1
J gene: TRBJ1-1
clone size: .
D gene: .

CDR3 DNA: TGTGCCAGCAAGAATACGGACAAATCCTACGAGCAGCACTTC
CDR3 protein: CASKNTDKSYEQHF
V gene: TRBV2
J gene: TRBJ2-7
clone size: .
D gene: .

CDR3 DNA: TGTGCCAGCAGCCACGGATCAAGCTCTGGAAACACCATATATTTT
CDR3 protein: CASSHGSSSGNTIYF
V gene: TRBV3-1
J gene: TRBJ1-3
clone size: few
D gene: .

CDR3 DNA: TGTGCCAGCAGCGTTGTCACAGGGTGGTCCTACAATGAGCAGTTCTTC
CDR3 protein: CASSVVTGWSYNEQFF
V gene: TRBV9
J gene: TRBJ2-1
clone size: once
D gene: .

CDR3 DNA: TGTGCCAGCAGCCAAGATAACACCCCCTATGGCTACACCTTC
CDR3 protein: CASSQDNTPYGYTF
V gene: TRBV14
J gene: TRBJ1-2
clone size: many
D gene: .

CDR3 DNA: TGCAGTGCTAGAGATGTAGCTAGCGGGTCTTTCCTCCACGAGCAGTACTTC
CDR3 protein: CSARDVASGSFLHEQYF
V gene: TRBV20-1
J gene: TRBJ2-7
clone size: many
D gene: TRBD2

CDR3 DNA: TGTGCCAGCAGTTTGACTGGGGACGGGACCAGCTACGAGCAGTACTTC
CDR3 protein: CASSLTGDGTSYEQYF
V gene: TRBV28
J gene: TRBJ2-7
clone size: .
D gene: .

CDR3 DNA: TGTGCCAGCAGTGAAAACCGGGACACACGATTTGAAGCTTTCTTT
CDR3 protein: CASSENRDTRFEAFF
V gene: TRBV2
J gene: TRBJ1-1
clone size: many
D gene: .

CDR3 DNA: TGTGCCAGCAGCTTGGCCTCTACCGGGACTAATACTGAAGCTTTCTTT
CDR3 protein: CASSLASTGTNTEAFF
V gene: TRBV5-5
J gene: TRBJ1-1
clone size: many
D gene: .

CDR3 DNA: TGTGCCAGTAGACCCTACTACGGGACAGGGGAATCTGGAAACACCATATATTTT
CDR3 protein: CASRPYYGTGESGNTIYF
V gene: TRBV19
J gene: TRBJ1-3
clone size: few
D gene: TRBD1

CDR3 DNA: TGTGCCAGCACCAGGGCGAGAGGGACTGAAGCTTTCTTT
CDR3 protein: CASTRARGTEAFF
V gene: TRBV6-1
J gene: TRBJ1-1
clone size: many
D gene: .

CDR3 DNA: TGCGCCAGCAGCCAAGATGGGCAGGGAGCCCCCATGAACACTGAAGCTTTCTTT
CDR3 protein: CASSQDGQGAPMNTEAFF
V gene: TRBV4-3
J gene: TRBJ1-1
clone size: few
D gene: .

CDR3 DNA: TGCGCCAGCAGCCAAGCCACGGTAGTTGGTCAGCCCCAGCATTTT
CDR3 protein: CASSQATVVGQPQHF
V gene: TRBV4-1
J gene: TRBJ1-5
clone size: .
D gene: .

CDR3 DNA: TGTGCCAGTAGTATCCCCGACGACTATGGCTACACCTTC
CDR3 protein: CASSIPDDYGYTF
V gene: TRBV19
J gene: TRBJ1-2
clone size: few
D gene: .

CDR3 DNA: TGCGCCAGCAGACCCGGACCTATACCTGCCTACGAGCAGTACTTC
CDR3 protein: CASRPGPIPAYEQYF
V gene: TRBV5-1
J gene: TRBJ2-7
clone size: .
D gene: .

CDR3 DNA: TGCGCCAGCAGTGAGTCGGGCAGACAGACCCAGTACTTC
CDR3 protein: CASSESGRQTQYF
V gene: TRBV10-2
J gene: TRBJ2-5
clone size: .
D gene: .

CDR3 DNA: TGTGCCAGTACAATCACCGGGAGCTATTACACTGAAGCTTTCTTT
CDR3 protein: CASTITGSYYTEAFF
V gene: TRBV19
J gene: TRBJ1-1
clone size: .
D gene: .

CDR3 DNA: TGTGCCAGCAGTGAATCGGGACGGTTGAACACTGAAGCTTTCTTT
CDR3 protein: CASSESGRLNTEAFF
V gene: TRBV28
J gene: TRBJ1-1
clone size: many
D gene: .

CDR3 DNA: TGTGCCAGCAGTTTAGGTCGGGGCTCCTACAATGAGCAGTTCTTC
CDR3 protein: CASSLGRGSYNEQFF
V gene: TRBV12-3/TRBV12-4
J gene: TRBJ2-1
clone size: few
D gene: .

CDR3 DNA: TGTGCCAGCTCCGCCTTACTAGCGGGAGTCTCCGAGCAGTACTTC
CDR3 protein: CASSALLAGVSEQYF
V gene: TRBV18
J gene: TRBJ2-7
clone size: .
D gene: TRBD2

CDR3 DNA: TGTGCCAGCAGTTTCCAATACTACGAGCAGTACTTC
CDR3 protein: CASSFQYYEQYF
V gene: TRBV28
J gene: TRBJ2-7
clone size: many
D gene: .

CDR3 DNA: TGTGCCGCCGGGGGAGGGGGCATTGAAAAACTGTTTTTT
CDR3 protein: CAAGGGGIEKLFF
V gene: TRBV27
J gene: TRBJ1-4
clone size: .
D gene: TRBD1

CDR3 DNA: TGTGCCAGCAGCCTAATCGGCGAAGAGCAGTACTTC
CDR3 protein: CASSLIGEEQYF
V gene: TRBV7-2
J gene: TRBJ2-7
clone size: .
D gene: .

CDR3 DNA: TGTGCCAGCACCTTGGGGAGCCCGAACACCGGGGAGCTGTTTTTT
CDR3 protein: CASTLGSPNTGELFF
V gene: TRBV12-3/TRBV12-4
J gene: TRBJ2-2
clone size: .
D gene: .

CDR3 DNA: TGTGCCAGCAGTTTTCTCCGGGACAGGGTTGGTGGCTACACCTTC
CDR3 protein: CASSFLRDRVGGYTF
V gene: TRBV27
J gene: TRBJ1-2
clone size: many
D gene: TRBD1

CDR3 DNA: TGTGCCAGCAGCTCCAGGACACGCTACGAGCAGTACTTC
CDR3 protein: CASSSRTRYEQYF
V gene: TRBV13
J gene: TRBJ2-7
clone size: many
D gene: .

CDR3 DNA: TGTGCCAGCAGCTTCACTAGCGGGACCCAAGAGACCCAGTACTTC
CDR3 protein: CASSFTSGTQETQYF
V gene: TRBV11-1
J gene: TRBJ2-5
clone size: many
D gene: TRBD2

CDR3 DNA: TGTGCCAGCAGCGTTAGACCGGGGGGAGGGGAGCTGTTTTTT
CDR3 protein: CASSVRPGGGELFF
V gene: TRBV9
J gene: TRBJ2-2
clone size: few
D gene: TRBD2

CDR3 DNA: TGTGCCAGCAGCTTAGAACAGGCGCTTAATTCACCCCTCCACTTT
CDR3 protein: CASSLEQALNSPLHF
V gene: TRBV7-2
J gene: TRBJ1-6
clone size: .
D gene: .

CDR3 DNA: TGTGCCACTAGTCCTGGAAACACCATATATTTT
CDR3 protein: CATSPGNTIYF
V gene: TRBV6-1
J gene: TRBJ1-3
clone size: .
D gene: .

CDR3 DNA: TGTGCCAGCAGTGAAGCGTGGACTAGCGGGAGATACGAGCAGTACTTC
CDR3 protein: CASSEAWTSGRYEQYF
V gene: TRBV2
J gene: TRBJ2-7
clone size: many
D gene: TRBD2

CDR3 DNA: TGTGCCAGCAGTGAAGAGCTAAGCTCCTACGAGCAGTACTTC
CDR3 protein: CASSEELSSYEQYF
V gene: TRBV25-1
J gene: TRBJ2-7
clone size: .
D gene: .